The TCR beta chain under discussion was sequenced for a study of cytomegalovirus exposure and HLA in healthy donors. This CDR3 is 14 amino acids long. Germline V gives CDR1 SGDLS, CDR2 YYNGEE. V lost 0 bases and J lost 4, with 10 bases in between. With regard to this clone: No antigen is known for it.

Study-level points and caveats: A later analysis found that most CMV-associated TCR beta chains appeared HLA-restricted.

The PCR was carried out with 60 Vbeta primers and 13 Jbeta primers. Some clones are missing from TCRdb's copy, which holds only in-frame ones; the method was immunoSEQ multiplex PCR. The repertoire consists of 60,000 to 90,000 clones, with around three quarters occurring once and the leading ten covering roughly 9.7%. At sampling all donors were nominally healthy, likely with unrecorded immune exposures. The specimen sequenced was PBMCs. The source is a woman aged 45-65 years in good health and CMV-seropositive. This chain uses TRBV9 with TRBJ1-1; no clear D gene. This chain's CDR3 is CASSVGMDSTEAFF. The CDR3 region has the DNA TGTGCCAGCAGCGTAGGGATGGACTCCACTGAAGCTTTCTTT.